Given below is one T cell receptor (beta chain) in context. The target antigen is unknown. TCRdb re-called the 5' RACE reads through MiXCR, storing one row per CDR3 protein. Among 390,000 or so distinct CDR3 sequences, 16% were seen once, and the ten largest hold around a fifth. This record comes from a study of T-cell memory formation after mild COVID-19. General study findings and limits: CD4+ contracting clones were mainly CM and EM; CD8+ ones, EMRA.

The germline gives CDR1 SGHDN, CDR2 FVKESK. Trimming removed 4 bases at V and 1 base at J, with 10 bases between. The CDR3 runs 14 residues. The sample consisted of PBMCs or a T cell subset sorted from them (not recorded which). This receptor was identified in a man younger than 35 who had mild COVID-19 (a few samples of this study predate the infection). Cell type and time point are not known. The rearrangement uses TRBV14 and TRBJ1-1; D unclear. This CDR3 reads CASSLFLENTEAFF. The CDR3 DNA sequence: TGTGCCAGCAGCCTCTTCCTGGAGAACACTGAAGCTTTCTTT.